This note documents a single TCR beta chain sequence. The antigen is not known. This CDR3 has 15 residues. Deletions cut 4 bases from V and 3 bases from J, with 13 bases between. Per germline, CDR1 KGHSH and CDR2 LQKENI. The record originates from a study of cytomegalovirus exposure and HLA in healthy donors. At the level of the study: The 90 to 150 validation repertoires matched the roughly 630 first-cohort repertoires in platform, a later analysis reported.

Notes on the study in general: Associated with cytomegalovirus, according to the listing, were 150 to 200 TCR beta chains.

Profiling relied on immunoSEQ multiplex PCR, and the TCRdb table lists in-frame clones only, not all of them. Of about 130,000 clones listed, 80% to 90% are singletons. The sample was PBMCs. The receptor's source is a young woman in good health and CMV-seropositive. V is TRBV18 and J is TRBJ2-1, with TRBD2 as a possible D gene (7 bases). CDR3 region: CASSQGGADYNEQFF. CDR3 sequence (DNA): TGTGCCAGCTCACAAGGGGGGGCCGACTACAATGAGCAGTTCTTC. Full variable domain (outside the CDR3, taken from reference TRBV18 and TRBJ2-1): NAGVMQNPRHLVRRRGQEARLRCSPMKGHSHVYWYRQLPEEGLKFMVYLQKENIIDESGMPKERFSAEFPKEGPSILRIQQVVRGDSAAYFCASSQGGADYNEQFFGPGTRLTVL.